The rows below give T cell receptor beta chains drawn from one sample of a study of T cell repertoires in cytomegalovirus infection. Antigens for these TCRs are unknown. In TCRdb, the reads were re-called with MiXCR into one record per CDR3 protein. The sample shows 900,000 to 950,000 distinct CDR3 sequences, less than 40% of them seen only once. Material: cultured CD8+ T cells from PBMCs, obtained from culture after CMV antigen stimulation. These receptors all come from a human donor in good health (CMV status not recorded). Some clones in this sample may be carry-over from other donors' samples. Each CDR3 is given with its conserved first and last residue. Each record gives: J gene, CDR3 length, V gene, D gene, clone size, CDR3 DNA, CDR3 protein. D genes are given only for firm matches. Part of the rows lack a size; the others show once, few, many or a class for expanded clones.

TRBJ2-2,17,TRBV7-3,TRBD2,.,TGTGCCAGCAGCTTCCAACTAGCGGGGGGGAACACCGGGGAGCTGTTTTTT,CASSFQLAGGNTGELFF
TRBJ1-2,17,TRBV28,TRBD1,few,TGTGCCAGCAGCTACCGGGACAGGTCCTCTCGGGTTCCTGGCTACACCTTC,CASSYRDRSSRVPGYTF
TRBJ1-5,15,TRBV12-3/TRBV12-4,.,.,TGTGCCAGCAGTTATCAGGGCCTTCGGGGACAGCCCCAGCATTTT,CASSYQGLRGQPQHF
TRBJ1-5,13,TRBV12-3/TRBV12-4,.,many,TGTGCCAGCGCGCGGGATAGCAATCAGCCCCAGCATTTT,CASARDSNQPQHF
TRBJ2-7,13,TRBV10-3,.,few,TGTGCCATCAGTGGGGACCGCTCCTACGAGCAGTACTTC,CAISGDRSYEQYF
TRBJ2-1,17,TRBV24-1,TRBD1,.,TGTGCCACCAGTGAAAGTTTTGCGGACAGGTGGGGGTATGAGCAGTTCTTC,CATSESFADRWGYEQFF
TRBJ1-1,14,TRBV6-6,.,.,TGTGCCAGCAGTTCCCGCGAGGGGCACACTGAAGCTTTCTTT,CASSSREGHTEAFF
TRBJ2-7,14,TRBV5-5,.,.,TGTGCCAGCAGCTTGGTGGAGGTGGGTTACGAGCAGTACTTC,CASSLVEVGYEQYF
TRBJ2-3,18,TRBV6-1,TRBD2,few,TGTGCCAGCAGTGAAGAATCCCTAGCGGGGGTTAGCACAGATACGCAGTATTTT,CASSEESLAGVSTDTQYF
TRBJ1-6,15,TRBV7-2,.,many,TGTGCCAGCAGCTTTCCCGGCAAAAGGAATTCACCCCTCCACTTT,CASSFPGKRNSPLHF
TRBJ1-1,14,TRBV19,.,.,TGTGCCAGTAGTATAGTTTCAAGGAACACTGAAGCTTTCTTT,CASSIVSRNTEAFF
TRBJ1-2,14,TRBV6-5,.,.,TGTGCCAGCAGTTACTCGGCAGGCTTCTATGGCTACACCTTC,CASSYSAGFYGYTF
TRBJ1-1,14,TRBV19,.,.,TGTGCCAGTAGTATCGGGTGGGGGAACACTGAAGCTTTCTTT,CASSIGWGNTEAFF
TRBJ2-2,14,TRBV24-1,.,few,TGTGCCACCAGTGATTCGAGGGAAACCGGGGAGCTGTTTTTT,CATSDSRETGELFF
TRBJ1-1,14,TRBV19,.,few,TGTGCCAGTAGTATCTTAAAGGGGAACACTGAAGCTTTCTTT,CASSILKGNTEAFF
TRBJ2-1,20,TRBV6-6,.,few,TGTGCCAGCAGTTACTCGAGGGGGGCGGGCAGACTACGCTCCTACAATGAGCAGTTCTTC,CASSYSRGAGRLRSYNEQFF
TRBJ2-5,20,TRBV27,TRBD2,few,TGTGCCAGCAGTACTTTTCCTAGCGGGGGTGTTCAAGATGAAGAGAGGACCCAGTACTTC,CASSTFPSGGVQDEERTQYF
TRBJ2-2,18,TRBV19,.,.,TGTGCCACCCTACCGGCGGCAGGGGACTACTCGAACACCGGGGAGCTGTTTTTT,CATLPAAGDYSNTGELFF
TRBJ2-5,13,TRBV14,.,.,TGTGCCAGCAGCCAAGAACGGGGGGAGACCCAGTACTTC,CASSQERGETQYF
TRBJ2-1,16,TRBV7-5,.,few,.,CISVSEPRRAHNEQFF
TRBJ2-1,15,TRBV19,.,.,TGTGCCAGTATGGTGGGGTCCCCTTCCTACAATGAGCAGTTCTTC,CASMVGSPSYNEQFF
TRBJ1-1,13,TRBV27,.,.,TGTGCCAACAGTACCTCGGGGTTCACTGAAGCTTTCTTT,CANSTSGFTEAFF
TRBJ2-5,16,TRBV24-1,.,.,TGTGCCACCAGTGAAGCCCTCGGGGGCGCCCAAGAGACCCAGTACTTC,CATSEALGGAQETQYF
TRBJ2-5,16,TRBV6-5,.,.,TGTGCCAGCAGTTACTCCTCTTCCAGTTGGGGGGAGACCCAGTACTTC,CASSYSSSSWGETQYF
TRBJ1-4,15,TRBV7-6,.,many,TGTGCCAGCAGCTTAGGTGACAGGCTTAATGAAAAACTGTTTTTT,CASSLGDRLNEKLFF
TRBJ2-1,15,TRBV11-3,TRBD2,.,TGTGCCAGCAGCCACCGGGGGGGTCCCTACAATGAGCAGTTCTTC,CASSHRGGPYNEQFF
TRBJ1-4,14,TRBV7-9,.,few,TGTGCCAGCAGCTTAGGAACAGGGATTGAAAAACTGTTTTTT,CASSLGTGIEKLFF
TRBJ2-2,16,TRBV11-3,TRBD1,many,TGTGCCAGCAGCTTCCGGGACAGGGCAAACACCGGGGAGCTGTTTTTT,CASSFRDRANTGELFF
TRBJ2-2,13,TRBV7-9,TRBD1,few,TGTGCCAGCAGGCGGACAGGCTACGGGGAGCTGTTTTTT,CASRRTGYGELFF
TRBJ1-1,13,TRBV6-5,.,.,TGTGCCAGCACTCGGGGTGTGGACACTGAAGCTTTCTTT,CASTRGVDTEAFF
TRBJ2-7,15,TRBV5-1,TRBD2,.,TGCGCCAGCAGCTTGGAGAGCGGGGAGCCCTACGAGCAGTACTTC,CASSLESGEPYEQYF
TRBJ1-6,16,TRBV2,.,few,TGTGCCAGCAGTGAAACAGGGAGCTCCTATAATTCACCCCTCCACTTT,CASSETGSSYNSPLHF
TRBJ1-3,15,TRBV10-3,.,.,TGTGCCATCAGTGATTCTGTTTTTCCTGGAAACACCATATATTTT,CAISDSVFPGNTIYF
TRBJ2-7,18,TRBV10-3,TRBD2,few,TGTGCCATCAGTGAATCGGAGAGTAGCGGGGGGTTCTCCTACGAGCAGTACTTC,CAISESESSGGFSYEQYF
TRBJ2-7,19,TRBV27,TRBD1,.,TGTGCCAGCAGTCCCCACCCAGACCTCCGGGACAGCGGAAGGTACGAGCAGTACTTC,CASSPHPDLRDSGRYEQYF
TRBJ1-1,15,TRBV20-1,TRBD1,.,TGCAGTGCTAGAGGGGACAGGCACCTAAGGACTGAAGCTTTCTTT,CSARGDRHLRTEAFF
TRBJ2-1,14,TRBV15,.,.,TGTGCCACCAGCAGTAGCTTAGCAGGTCTGGTGCAGTTCTTC,CATSSSLAGLVQFF
TRBJ1-2,13,TRBV20-1,TRBD1,few,TGCAGTGCTATTTCCAGGGGGGCTGATGGCTACACCTTC,CSAISRGADGYTF
TRBJ1-1,14,TRBV6-5,.,.,TGTGCCAGCAGTTATGGCAGCTTGAACACTGAAGCTTTCTTT,CASSYGSLNTEAFF
TRBJ2-1,16,TRBV9,TRBD2,.,TGTGCCAGCAGCGACCGGACTAGCGGGGGGTACAATGAGCAGTTCTTC,CASSDRTSGGYNEQFF